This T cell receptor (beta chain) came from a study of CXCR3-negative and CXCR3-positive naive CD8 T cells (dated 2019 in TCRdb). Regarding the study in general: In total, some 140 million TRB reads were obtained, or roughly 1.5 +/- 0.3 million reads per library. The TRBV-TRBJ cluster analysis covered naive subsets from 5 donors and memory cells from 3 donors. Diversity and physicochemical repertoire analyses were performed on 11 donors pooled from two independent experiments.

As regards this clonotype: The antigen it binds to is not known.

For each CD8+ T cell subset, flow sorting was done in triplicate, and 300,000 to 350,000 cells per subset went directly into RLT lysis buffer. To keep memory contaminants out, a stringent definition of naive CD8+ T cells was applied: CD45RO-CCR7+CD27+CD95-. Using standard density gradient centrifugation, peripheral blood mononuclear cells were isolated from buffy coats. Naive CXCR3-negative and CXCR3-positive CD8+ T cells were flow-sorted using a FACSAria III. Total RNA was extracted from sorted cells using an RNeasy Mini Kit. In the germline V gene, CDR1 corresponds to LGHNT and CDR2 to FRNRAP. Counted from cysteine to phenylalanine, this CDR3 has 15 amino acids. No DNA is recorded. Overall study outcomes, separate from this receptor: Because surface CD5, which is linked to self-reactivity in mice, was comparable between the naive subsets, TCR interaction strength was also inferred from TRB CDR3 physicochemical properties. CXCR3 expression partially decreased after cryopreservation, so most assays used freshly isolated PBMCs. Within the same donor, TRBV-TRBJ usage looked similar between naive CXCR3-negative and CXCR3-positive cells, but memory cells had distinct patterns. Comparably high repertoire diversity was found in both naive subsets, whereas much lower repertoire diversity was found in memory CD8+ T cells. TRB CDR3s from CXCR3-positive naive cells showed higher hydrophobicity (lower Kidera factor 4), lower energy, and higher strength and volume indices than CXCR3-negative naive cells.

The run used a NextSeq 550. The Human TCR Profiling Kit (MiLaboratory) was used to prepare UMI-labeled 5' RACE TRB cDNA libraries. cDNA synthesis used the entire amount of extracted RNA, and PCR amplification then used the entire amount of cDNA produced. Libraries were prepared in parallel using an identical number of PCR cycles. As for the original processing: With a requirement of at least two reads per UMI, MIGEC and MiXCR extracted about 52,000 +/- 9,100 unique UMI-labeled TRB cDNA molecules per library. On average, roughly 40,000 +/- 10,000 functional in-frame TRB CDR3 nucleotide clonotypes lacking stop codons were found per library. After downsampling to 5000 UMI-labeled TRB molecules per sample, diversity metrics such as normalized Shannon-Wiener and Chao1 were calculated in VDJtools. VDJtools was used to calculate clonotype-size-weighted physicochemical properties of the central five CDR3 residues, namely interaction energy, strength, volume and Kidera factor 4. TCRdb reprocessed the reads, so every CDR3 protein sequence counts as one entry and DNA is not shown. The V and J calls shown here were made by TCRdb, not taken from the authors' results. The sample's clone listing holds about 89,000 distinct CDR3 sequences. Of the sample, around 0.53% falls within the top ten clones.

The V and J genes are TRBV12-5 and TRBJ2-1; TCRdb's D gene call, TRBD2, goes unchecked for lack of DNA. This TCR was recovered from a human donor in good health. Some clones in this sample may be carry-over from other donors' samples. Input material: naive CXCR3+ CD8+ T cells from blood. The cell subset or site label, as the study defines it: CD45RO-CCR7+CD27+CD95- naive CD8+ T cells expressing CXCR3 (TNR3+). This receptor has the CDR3 CASGLTGLSYNEQFF. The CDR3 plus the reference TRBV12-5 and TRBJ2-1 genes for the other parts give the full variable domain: DARVTQTPRHKVTEMGQEVTMRCQPILGHNTVFWYRQTMMQGLELLAYFRNRAPLDDSGMPKDRFSAEMPDATLATLKIQPSEPRDSAVYFCASGLTGLSYNEQFFGPGTRLTVL.